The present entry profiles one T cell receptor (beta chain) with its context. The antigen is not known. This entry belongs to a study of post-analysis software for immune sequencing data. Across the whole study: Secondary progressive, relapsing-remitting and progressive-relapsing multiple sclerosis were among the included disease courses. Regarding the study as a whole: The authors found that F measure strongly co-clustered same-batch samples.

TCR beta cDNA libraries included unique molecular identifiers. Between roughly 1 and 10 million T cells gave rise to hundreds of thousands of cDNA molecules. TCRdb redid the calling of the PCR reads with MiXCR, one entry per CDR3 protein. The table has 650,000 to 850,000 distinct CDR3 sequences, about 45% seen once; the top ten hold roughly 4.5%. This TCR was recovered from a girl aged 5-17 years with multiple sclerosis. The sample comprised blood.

The CDR3 protein is CASSETGGPISYEQYF. The CDR3 region has the DNA TGTGCCAGCTCAGAGACGGGTGGGCCTATCTCCTACGAGCAGTACTTC. J is TRBJ2-7 and V is TRBV25-1; D is ambiguous. V lost 8 bases to trimming and J lost 0 bases, with 20 bases between them. The CDR3 is made up of 16 amino acids. Germline CDR1 is MGHDK and CDR2 is SYGVNS.